This T cell receptor beta chain was profiled in a study of radiation and T cells in renal cell carcinoma. Across the whole study: Nephrectomy followed 15 Gy stereotactic body radiation by 4 weeks.

The time point: baseline pretreatment blood. Treatment meaning: 15 Gy SBRT to primary tumor, nephrectomy 4 weeks later. The CDR3 extends over 12 amino acids. The V end was cut by 1 base, the J end by 3 bases, with 3 bases between. Germline CDR1 is KGHSH and CDR2 is LQKENI. TCRdb's table, derived via immunoSEQ multiplex PCR, lists solely in-frame clones and lacks some. The table records 20,000 to 25,000 clones, 80% of them present only once. This clonotype was obtained from a man aged 60-69 years with renal cell carcinoma. J is TRBJ1-1 and V is TRBV18, with unresolved D. The sample consisted of blood, taken from a patient whose treatment included radiotherapy and nephrectomy. The CDR3 here is CASSPRYTEAFF. CDR3 nucleotide sequence: TGTGCCAGCTCACCACGTTACACTGAAGCTTTCTTT.